This entry describes one T cell receptor beta chain. Its antigen is unknown. These data are taken from a study of cytomegalovirus exposure and HLA in healthy donors. Use of 60 Vbeta and 13 Jbeta primers characterized the PCR. Only in-frame clones appear in the TCRdb table, and some are missing; sequencing was by immunoSEQ multiplex PCR. In the table there are fewer than 200,000 clones, roughly 78% of which are singletons. Donors showed nominal health when sampled, although they likely had unrecorded immune exposures. Overall study findings and caveats: There were several of the most significant clusters that appeared linked to common viral pathogens in a later analysis. CMV antigen specificity of three CMV-associated chains was confirmed in vitro. In presence/absence analyses, roughly uniform sequencing depth across donors was assumed.

The material sequenced was PBMCs. This clonotype originated in a man aged 40-49 years in good health and CMV-seronegative.

CDR3 residues: CASQGALAQPQHF. The CDR3 DNA is TGTGCCAGCCAGGGGGCATTAGCTCAGCCCCAGCATTTT. The chain has TRBV19 and TRBJ1-5; 8 positions match TRBD1. The ends lost 9 bases at V and 6 bases at J; junction bases unmatched: 7. Germline V CDR1 and CDR2: LNHDA, SQIVND (reference sequence). This CDR3 spans 13 amino acids.